The T cell receptor beta chain under discussion was sequenced for a study of T cell repertoires in cytomegalovirus infection. Study-wide background: The public TCR beta signatures pointed to both CMV infection and matching HLA type.

The CDR3 contains 14 residues. V lost 4 bases, J lost 6 bases, and 8 bases stayed unmatched. Germline values: CDR1 KGHDR, CDR2 SFDVKD. This clonotype showed up many times. What it binds is unknown. Each CDR3 protein gets one entry after TCRdb re-called the reads with MiXCR. The sample has 100,000 to 150,000 distinct CDR3 sequences, about 10% seen once. Findings and limits, study-wide: Within the response measured ex vivo, HLA-C-restricted CMV-specific TCR beta clonotypes were dominant.

The sequenced sample consisted of PBMCs. The sequence came from a human donor in good health (CMV status not recorded). Some clones in this sample may be carry-over from other donors' samples. This chain uses TRBV24-1 with TRBJ2-7; the match to TRBD1 covers 7 bases. CDR3 bases: TGTGCCACCAGTGAACCAGACAGGGACGGCGAGCAGTACTTC. Its translation: CATSEPDRDGEQYF.